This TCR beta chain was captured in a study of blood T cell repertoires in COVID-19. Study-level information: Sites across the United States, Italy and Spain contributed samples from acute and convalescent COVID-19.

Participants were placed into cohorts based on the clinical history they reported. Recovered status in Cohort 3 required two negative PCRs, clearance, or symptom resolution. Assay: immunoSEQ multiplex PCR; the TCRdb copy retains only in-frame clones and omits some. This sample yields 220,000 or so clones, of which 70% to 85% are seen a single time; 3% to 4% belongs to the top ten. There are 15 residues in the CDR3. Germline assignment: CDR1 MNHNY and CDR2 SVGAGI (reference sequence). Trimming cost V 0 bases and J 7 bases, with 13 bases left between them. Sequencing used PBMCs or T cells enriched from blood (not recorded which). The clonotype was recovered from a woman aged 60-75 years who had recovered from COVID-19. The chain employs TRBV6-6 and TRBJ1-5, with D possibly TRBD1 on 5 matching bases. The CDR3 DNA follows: TGTGCCAGCAGTTACTCAGGGGCGCTAGGGCAGCCCCAGCATTTT. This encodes CASSYSGALGQPQHF.